The 18 T cell receptor beta chains below come from one sample, sequenced in a study of early T cells in non-severe SARS-CoV-2 infection. MiXCR, applied by TCRdb to the 5' RACE reads, yields one record per CDR3 protein. The table shows over 50,000 distinct CDR3 sequences, with over 7% occurring only once. Sequenced: whole blood. Receptor source: an adult who was a healthcare worker with PCR-confirmed SARS-CoV-2 infection or an uninfected control (not recorded which).

This clonotype has just a few counts. This rearrangement joins TRBV20-1 to TRBJ2-7, with 12 nucleotides matching TRBD2. The junction had 7 bases not matched to a gene; V was cut back by 3 bases and J by 1 base. The V gene's germline CDR1 is DFQATT and CDR2 SNEGSKA (reference sequence). The CDR3 has 16 residues. CDR3 loop: CSASGLAGGRSYEQYF. The CDR3 region has the DNA TGCAGTGCTAGTGGGCTAGCGGGAGGGAGGTCCTACGAGCAGTACTTC.

The V gene is TRBV6-1, the J gene TRBJ2-7; weak D call: TRBD2 (7 bases). Germline loops: CDR1 MNHNS, CDR2 SASEGT. V lost 3 bases and J 2 bases, leaving 14 bases between the germline ends. The CDR3 consists of 15 residues. The CDR3 DNA is TGTGCCAGCAGTGATCTGGGCGGGGGCCCCTACGAGCAGTACTTC. It encodes CASSDLGGGPYEQYF.

This clonotype has ten or more counts. The chain carries TRBV7-2 and TRBJ2-7; D possibly uses TRBD1 or TRBD2 (5 bases each). V lost 4 bases, J lost 2 bases, and 18 bases lay in between. CDR1 SGHTA and CDR2 FQGNSA come from the germline V gene. This CDR3 contains 16 residues. The CDR3 is CASSSQGGGYAYEQYF. In nucleotides, the CDR3 is TGTGCCAGCAGCTCCCAGGGCGGCGGGTACGCCTACGAGCAGTACTTC.

In this sample, this clonotype turned up a few times. This chain connects TRBV2 to TRBJ2-3; 7 nucleotides align to TRBD1. The junction had 9 bases not matched to a gene; V was cut back by 7 bases and J by 2 bases. CDR1 SNHLY and CDR2 FYNNEI come from the germline V gene. This CDR3 spans 15 amino acids. The DNA for the CDR3 is TGTGCCAGCAAGCCGGACAGGACCCCCACAGATACGCAGTATTTT. Translated: CASKPDRTPTDTQYF.

This clonotype has just a few counts. The DNA of the CDR3 is TGTGCCATCACAGACGGGAACTCCTACAATGAGCAGTTCTTC. It specifies CAITDGNSYNEQFF. The chain is built from TRBV10-3 and TRBJ2-1, with TRBD2 as a possible D gene (5 bases). The V end was cut by 7 bases, the J end by 0 bases, with 10 bases between. The CDR3 is made up of 14 amino acids. The germline V gene encodes CDR1 ENHRY and CDR2 SYGVKD.

The chain combines TRBV16 with TRBJ2-6; perhaps TRBD2 as D (5 bases). The germline V and J ends were trimmed by 7 bases and 0 bases, with 19 bases remaining between them. The germline V gene encodes CDR1 KGHSY and CDR2 FQNENV. The CDR3 sequence is 18 residues long. This chain's CDR3 is CASTDSILVTSGANVLTF. In DNA form, the CDR3 reads TGTGCCAGCACGGACTCAATTCTTGTCACCTCTGGGGCCAACGTCCTGACTTTC. The variable domain in full, with the rest retrieved from reference TRBV16 and TRBJ2-6, is GEEVAQTPKHLVRGEGQKAKLYCAPIKGHSYVFWYQQVLKNEFKFLISFQNENVFDETGMPKERFSAKCLPNSPCSLEIQATKLEDSAVYFCASTDSILVTSGANVLTFGAGSRLTVL.

This sequence joins TRBV3-1 and TRBJ2-7, with D unresolved. The CDR3 contains 15 residues. Deletions cut 4 bases from V and 6 bases from J, with 19 bases between. Germline lookup yields CDR1 LGHDT and CDR2 YNNKEL (reference sequence). The CDR3: CASSRSRAWQSEQYF. The CDR3 DNA sequence: TGTGCCAGCAGCCGCAGTAGGGCGTGGCAGAGCGAGCAGTACTTC.

This clonotype was seen more than once but under ten times. The J gene is TRBJ1-6, the V gene TRBV5-1; tentative D call: TRBD1 (5 bases). In germline, CDR1 is SGHRS, CDR2 YFSETQ. This CDR3 is built from 17 residues. The ends were cut back, 1 base at V and 8 bases at J, with 19 bases in the middle. DNA for the CDR3: TGCGCCAGCAGCTTGTTTTTGCGGGGGACGGATGATTCACCCCTCCACTTT. Its protein product is CASSLFLRGTDDSPLHF.

The chain links TRBV5-1 to TRBJ2-6; D is ambiguous. The ends were cut back, 1 base at V and 0 bases at J, with 5 bases in the middle. CDR3 length: 15 residues. Looked up from germline, CDR1 is SGHRS and CDR2 is YFSETQ. The CDR3 DNA reads TGCGCCAGCAGCTTGTGGGTCTCTGGGGCCAACGTCCTGACTTTC. This encodes CASSLWVSGANVLTF.

This clonotype came up a few times. The chain is built from TRBV7-2 and TRBJ2-3, with 8 positions matching TRBD2. V lost 1 base to trimming and J lost 5 bases; unmatched junction nucleotides: 5. Germline CDR1 SGHTA, CDR2 FQGNSA. The CDR3 sequence is 15 residues long. CDR3 residues: CASSLVETSVDTQYF. The CDR3 region has the DNA TGTGCCAGCAGCTTAGTAGAGACTAGCGTAGATACGCAGTATTTT.

This clonotype was observed at least ten times. The V call is TRBV20-1, the J call TRBJ2-1; 9 bases agree with TRBD1. CDR1 is DFQATT, CDR2 SNEGSKA, per germline (reference sequence). The CDR3 has 15 residues. Germline trimming cut 0 bases from V and 3 bases from J; bases unmatched to any gene: 3. CDR3: CSARDPGQGYNEQFF. DNA of the CDR3: TGCAGTGCTAGAGACCCGGGACAGGGCTACAATGAGCAGTTCTTC.

This clonotype has ten or more counts. The rearrangement uses TRBV5-4 and TRBJ1-1, with TRBD1 matching 11 bases. Germline loops: CDR1 SGHNT, CDR2 YYREEE (reference sequence). The CDR3 spans 14 residues. V was clipped by 3 bases and J by 3 bases; unmatched bases: 1. CDR3 nucleotide sequence: TGTGCCAGCAGCTGGGGACAGGGGGACACTGAAGCTTTCTTT. Residues: CASSWGQGDTEAFF.

This clonotype was observed at least ten times. This chain joins TRBV2 and TRBJ1-5, with D perhaps matching TRBD1 (5 bases). Germline-derived CDR1 and CDR2 are SNHLY and FYNNEI. V lost 8 bases, J lost 9 bases, and 17 bases lay in between. The CDR3 is made up of 13 amino acids. CDR3 residues: CASSRGSPPPQHF. In DNA, the CDR3 is TGTGCCAGCTCGAGGGGCAGCCCTCCGCCCCAGCATTTT.

This clonotype was detected many times. The chain links TRBV11-2 to TRBJ2-3; 13 nucleotides match TRBD2. The CDR3 sequence is 17 residues long. Per germline, CDR1 SGHAT and CDR2 FQNNGV. The J segment lost 6 bases and the V segment lost 1 base, leaving 7 bases of the junction unmatched. CDR3 protein: CASSLVRTSGSTDTQYF. The CDR3 bases are TGTGCCAGCAGCTTAGTCCGGACTAGCGGGAGTACTGATACGCAGTATTTT.

The rearrangement links TRBV3-1 to TRBJ2-4, with D possibly TRBD1 on 5 matching bases. The length of the CDR3 is 15 residues. Germline-derived CDR1 and CDR2 are LGHDT and YNNKEL (reference sequence). Trimming pared 2 bases from V and 8 bases from J, leaving 16 bases between. The CDR3 nucleotides are TGTGCCAGCAGCCAACAGCCCAGGGAAATGGACATTCAGTACTTC. This sequence encodes CASSQQPREMDIQYF.

Only a few counts were recorded for this clonotype. V gene TRBV11-2 combines with J gene TRBJ2-1; the match to TRBD2 covers 10 bases. The CDR3 totals 18 residues. Germline CDR1 and CDR2: SGHAT and FQNNGV. Trimming took 3 bases from V and 0 from J; bases not matched to a gene: 8. This chain's CDR3 is CASSLGLATISSYNEQFF. The DNA of the CDR3 is TGTGCCAGCAGCTTGGGACTAGCGACGATAAGCTCCTACAATGAGCAGTTCTTC.

This clonotype turned up a few times. The rearrangement joins TRBV7-6 to TRBJ2-1; 11 bases line up with TRBD2. In germline, CDR1 is SGHVS, CDR2 FNYEAQ. The J segment lost 5 bases and the V segment lost 6 bases, leaving 9 bases of the junction unmatched. The CDR3 has 16 residues. CDR3 DNA sequence: TGTGCCAGCAGTCCTAGCGGGGGGACTCAGAACAATGAGCAGTTCTTC. It specifies CASSPSGGTQNNEQFF.

The rearrangement links TRBV29-1 to TRBJ2-3; a weak D match, TRBD2 (5 bases). Looked up from germline, CDR1 is SQVTM and CDR2 is ANQGSEA. CDR3 length: 11 residues. CDR3 nucleotide sequence: TGCAGTCTAGCCGGCACAGATACGCAGTATTTT. This gives the protein CSLAGTDTQYF.